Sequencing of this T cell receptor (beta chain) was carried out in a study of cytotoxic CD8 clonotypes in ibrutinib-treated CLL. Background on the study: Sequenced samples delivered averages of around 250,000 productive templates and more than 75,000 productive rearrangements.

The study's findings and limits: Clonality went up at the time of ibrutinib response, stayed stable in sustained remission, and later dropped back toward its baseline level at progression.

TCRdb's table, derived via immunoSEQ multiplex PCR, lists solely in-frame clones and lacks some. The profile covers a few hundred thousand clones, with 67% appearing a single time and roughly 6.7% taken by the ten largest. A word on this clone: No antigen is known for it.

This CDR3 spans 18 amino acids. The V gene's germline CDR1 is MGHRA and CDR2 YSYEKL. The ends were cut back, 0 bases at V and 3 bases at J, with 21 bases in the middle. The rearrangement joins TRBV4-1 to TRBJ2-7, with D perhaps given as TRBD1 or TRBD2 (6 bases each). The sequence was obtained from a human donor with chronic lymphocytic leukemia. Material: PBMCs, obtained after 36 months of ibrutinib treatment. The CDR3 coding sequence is TGCGCCAGCAGCCAAGATGATTCAGGAGGGGGTAGAAGCTACGAGCAGTACTTC. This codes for CASSQDDSGGGRSYEQYF.